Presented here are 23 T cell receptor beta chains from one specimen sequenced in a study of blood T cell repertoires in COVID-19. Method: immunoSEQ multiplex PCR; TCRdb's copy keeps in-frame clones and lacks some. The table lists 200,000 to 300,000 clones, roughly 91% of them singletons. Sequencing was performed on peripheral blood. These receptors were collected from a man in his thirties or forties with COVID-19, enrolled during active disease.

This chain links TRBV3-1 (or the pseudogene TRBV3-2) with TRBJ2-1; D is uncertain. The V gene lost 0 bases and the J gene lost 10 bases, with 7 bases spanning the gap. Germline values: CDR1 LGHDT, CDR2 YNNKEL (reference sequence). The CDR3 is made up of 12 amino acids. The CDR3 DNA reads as TGTGCCAGCAGCCAAGAGGCATTAGAGCAGTTCTTC. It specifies CASSQEALEQFF.

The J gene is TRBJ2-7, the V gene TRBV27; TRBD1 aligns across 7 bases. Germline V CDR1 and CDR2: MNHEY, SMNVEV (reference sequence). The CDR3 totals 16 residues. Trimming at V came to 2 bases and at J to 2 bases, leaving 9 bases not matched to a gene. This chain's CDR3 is CASSLIGDSGTYEQYF. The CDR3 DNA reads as TGTGCCAGCAGTTTAATCGGGGACAGCGGAACCTACGAGCAGTACTTC.

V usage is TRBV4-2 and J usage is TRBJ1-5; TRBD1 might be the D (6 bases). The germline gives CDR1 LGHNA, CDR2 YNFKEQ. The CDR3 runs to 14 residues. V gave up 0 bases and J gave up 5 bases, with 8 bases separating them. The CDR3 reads CASSQEGAYQPQHF. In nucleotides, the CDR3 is TGTGCCAGCAGCCAAGAGGGGGCGTATCAGCCCCAGCATTTT.

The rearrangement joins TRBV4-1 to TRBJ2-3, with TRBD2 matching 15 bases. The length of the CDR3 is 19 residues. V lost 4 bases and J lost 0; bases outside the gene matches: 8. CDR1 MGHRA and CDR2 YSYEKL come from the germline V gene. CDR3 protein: CASSRTGTSGGYSTDTQYF. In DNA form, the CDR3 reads TGCGCCAGCAGCCGAACCGGGACTAGCGGGGGGTATAGCACAGATACGCAGTATTTT.

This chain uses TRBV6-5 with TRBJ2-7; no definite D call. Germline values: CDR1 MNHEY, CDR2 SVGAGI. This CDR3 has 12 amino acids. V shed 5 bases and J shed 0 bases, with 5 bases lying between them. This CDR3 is CASSRSSYEQYF. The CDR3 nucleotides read TGTGCCAGCAGTCGTAGCTCCTACGAGCAGTACTTC.

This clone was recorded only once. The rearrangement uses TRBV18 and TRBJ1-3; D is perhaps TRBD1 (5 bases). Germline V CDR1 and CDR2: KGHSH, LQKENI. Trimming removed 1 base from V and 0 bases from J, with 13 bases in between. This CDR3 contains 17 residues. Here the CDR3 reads CASSPHETVISGNTIYF. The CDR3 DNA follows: TGTGCCAGCTCACCACACGAGACAGTTATCTCTGGAAACACCATATATTTT.

The CDR3 is CASSGGLGGYTF. CDR3 nucleotide sequence: TGTGCCAGCAGCGGGGGACTAGGTGGCTACACCTTC. This chain uses TRBV9 with TRBJ1-2, with a weak D call TRBD1 (5 bases). V dropped 3 bases and J dropped 7 bases, with 10 bases sitting between them. Germline V gene sequence: CDR1 SGDLS, CDR2 YYNGEE. CDR3 length equals 12 residues.

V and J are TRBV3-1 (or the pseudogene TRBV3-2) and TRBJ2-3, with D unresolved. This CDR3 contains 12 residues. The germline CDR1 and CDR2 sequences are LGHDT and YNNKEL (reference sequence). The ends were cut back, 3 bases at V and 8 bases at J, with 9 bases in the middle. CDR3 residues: CASSQTLVTQYF. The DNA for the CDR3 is TGTGCCAGCAGCCAGACTCTGGTTACGCAGTATTTT.

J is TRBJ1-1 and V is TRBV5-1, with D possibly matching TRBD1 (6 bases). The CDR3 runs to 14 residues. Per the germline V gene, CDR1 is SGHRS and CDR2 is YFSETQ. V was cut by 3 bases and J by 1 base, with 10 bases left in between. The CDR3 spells CASSSKGQNTEAFF. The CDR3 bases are TGCGCCAGCAGCTCGAAGGGACAGAACACTGAAGCTTTCTTT. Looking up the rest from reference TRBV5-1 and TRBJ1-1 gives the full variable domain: KAGVTQTPRYLIKTRGQQVTLSCSPISGHRSVSWYQQTPGQGLQFLFEYFSETQRNKGNFPGRFSGRQFSNSRSEMNVSTLELGDSALYLCASSSKGQNTEAFFGQGTRLTVV.

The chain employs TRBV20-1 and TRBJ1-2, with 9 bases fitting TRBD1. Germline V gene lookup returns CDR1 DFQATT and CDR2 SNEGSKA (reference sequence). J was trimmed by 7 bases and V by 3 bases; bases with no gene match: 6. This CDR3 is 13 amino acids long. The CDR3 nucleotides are TGCAGTGCTAGTAAACAGGGGGCTAGTGGCTACACCTTC. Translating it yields CSASKQGASGYTF.

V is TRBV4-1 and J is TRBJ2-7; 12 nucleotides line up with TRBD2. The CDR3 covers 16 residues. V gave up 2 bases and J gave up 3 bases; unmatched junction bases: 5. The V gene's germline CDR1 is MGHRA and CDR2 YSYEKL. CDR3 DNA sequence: TGCGCCAGCAGCCAACCTAGCGGGGGGGCCTACTACGAGCAGTACTTC. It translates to CASSQPSGGAYYEQYF.

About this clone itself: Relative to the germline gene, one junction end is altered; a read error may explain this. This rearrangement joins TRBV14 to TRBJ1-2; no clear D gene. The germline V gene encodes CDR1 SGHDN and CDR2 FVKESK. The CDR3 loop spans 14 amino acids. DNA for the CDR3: TGTGCCAGCAGCCAAGATTTACGGCACTACGGCTACACCTTC. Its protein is CASSQDLRHYGYTF.

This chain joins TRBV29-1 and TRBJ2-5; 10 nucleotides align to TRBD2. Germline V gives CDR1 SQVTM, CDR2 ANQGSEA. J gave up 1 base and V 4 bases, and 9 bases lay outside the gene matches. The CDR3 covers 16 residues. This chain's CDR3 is CSVVGTSGASQETQYF. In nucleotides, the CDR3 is TGCAGCGTTGTTGGTACTAGCGGGGCGAGCCAAGAGACCCAGTACTTC. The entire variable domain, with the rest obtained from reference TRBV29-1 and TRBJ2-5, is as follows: SAVISQKPSRDICQRGTSLTIQCQVDSQVTMMFWYRQQPGQSLTLIATANQGSEATYESGFVIDKFPISRPNLTFSTLTVSNMSPEDSSIYLCSVVGTSGASQETQYFGPGTRLLVL.

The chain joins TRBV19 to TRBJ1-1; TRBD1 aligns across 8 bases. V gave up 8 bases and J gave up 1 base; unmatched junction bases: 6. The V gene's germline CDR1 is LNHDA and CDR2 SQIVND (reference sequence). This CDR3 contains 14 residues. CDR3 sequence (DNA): TGTGCCAGTTCGACGGACAGGGAGAACACTGAAGCTTTCTTT. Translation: CASSTDRENTEAFF.

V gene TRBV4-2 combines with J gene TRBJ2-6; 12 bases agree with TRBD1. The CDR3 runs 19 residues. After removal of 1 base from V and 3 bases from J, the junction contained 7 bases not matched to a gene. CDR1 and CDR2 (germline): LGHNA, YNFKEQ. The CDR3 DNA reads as TGTGCCAGCAGCCAAGGGTGGGGACAGGGGGCAGGTGGGGCCAACGTCCTGACTTTC. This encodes CASSQGWGQGAGGANVLTF.

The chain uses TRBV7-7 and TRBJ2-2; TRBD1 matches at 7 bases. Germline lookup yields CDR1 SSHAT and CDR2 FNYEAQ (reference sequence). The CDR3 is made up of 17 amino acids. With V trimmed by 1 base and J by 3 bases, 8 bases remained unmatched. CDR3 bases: TGTGCCAGCAGCTTAGGGACCGGGACAGACTACACCGGGGAGCTGTTTTTT. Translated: CASSLGTGTDYTGELFF.

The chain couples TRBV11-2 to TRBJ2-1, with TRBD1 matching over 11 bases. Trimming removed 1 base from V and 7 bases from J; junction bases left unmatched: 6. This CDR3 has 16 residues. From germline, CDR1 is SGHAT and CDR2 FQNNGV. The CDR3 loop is CASSLVRTGGRNEQFF. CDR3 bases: TGTGCCAGCAGCTTAGTACGGACAGGGGGCCGGAATGAGCAGTTCTTC.

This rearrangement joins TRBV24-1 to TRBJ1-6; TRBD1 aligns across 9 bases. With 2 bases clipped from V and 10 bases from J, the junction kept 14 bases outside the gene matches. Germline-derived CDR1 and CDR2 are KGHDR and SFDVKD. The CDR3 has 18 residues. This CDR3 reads CATSDSFRDRDFRSPLHF. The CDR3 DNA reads TGTGCCACCAGTGATTCCTTCAGGGACAGGGACTTTAGGTCACCCCTCCACTTT.

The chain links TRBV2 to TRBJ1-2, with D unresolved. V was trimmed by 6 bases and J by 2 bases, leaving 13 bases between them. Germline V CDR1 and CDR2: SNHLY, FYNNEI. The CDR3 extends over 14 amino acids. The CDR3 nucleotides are TGTGCCAGCAGGCCTTTACAGAGAAACTATGGCTACACCTTC. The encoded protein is CASRPLQRNYGYTF.

Here the CDR3 DNA reads TGTGCCAGCGCCGGGACAGGTGGTCAGCCCCAGCATTTT. Translation gives CASAGTGGQPQHF. J is TRBJ1-5 and V is TRBV6-5, with 8 bases lining up with TRBD1. CDR3 length equals 13 residues. In germline, CDR1 is MNHEY, CDR2 SVGAGI. The trim removed 8 bases at V and 6 bases at J, leaving 6 bases unmatched.

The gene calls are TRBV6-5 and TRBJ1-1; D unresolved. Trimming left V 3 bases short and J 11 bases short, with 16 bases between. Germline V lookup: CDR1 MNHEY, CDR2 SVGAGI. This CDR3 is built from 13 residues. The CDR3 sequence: CASSYLRGDIAFF. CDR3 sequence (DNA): TGTGCCAGCAGTTATCTCCGGGGAGACATCGCTTTCTTT.

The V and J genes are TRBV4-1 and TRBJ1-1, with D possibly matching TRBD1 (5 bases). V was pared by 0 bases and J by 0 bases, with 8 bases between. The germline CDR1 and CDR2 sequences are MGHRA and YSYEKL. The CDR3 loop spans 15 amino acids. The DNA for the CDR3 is TGCGCCAGCAGCCAAGAGGCAGGGTTGAACACTGAAGCTTTCTTT. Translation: CASSQEAGLNTEAFF.

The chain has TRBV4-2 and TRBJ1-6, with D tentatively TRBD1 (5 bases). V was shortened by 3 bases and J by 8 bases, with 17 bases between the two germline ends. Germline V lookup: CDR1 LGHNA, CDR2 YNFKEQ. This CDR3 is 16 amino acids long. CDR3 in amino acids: CASSHPPGGGDSPLHF. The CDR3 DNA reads TGTGCCAGCAGCCACCCCCCTGGGGGAGGGGATTCACCCCTCCACTTT.